The T cell receptor beta chain described here comes from a study of shared clonotypes between healthy human individuals. Using immunoSEQ multiplex PCR, the repertoire was profiled, and TCRdb retains in-frame clones only, with some absent. The sample includes more than 400,000 clones, about 78% of them seen just once. It was approximately 100 million PBMCs that unsorted samples used for genomic DNA. This clone was recorded once. The material sequenced was PBMCs. The sequence was collected from a woman in her thirties or forties in good health. Some clones in this sample may be carry-over from other donors' samples.

CDR3 nucleotides: TGTGCCAGCAGCCCTAGTGGGGCCGGATTGAGGAACACTGAAGCTTTCTTT. Protein: CASSPSGAGLRNTEAFF. This sequence joins TRBV7-9 and TRBJ1-1, with D tentatively TRBD1 (5 bases). CDR3 length equals 17 residues. Looked up from germline, CDR1 is SEHNR and CDR2 is FQNEAQ (reference sequence). The germline V and J ends were trimmed by 5 bases and 1 base, with 20 bases remaining between them.